Below, 15 T cell receptor beta chains from the same sample are listed, as sequenced in a study of control samples from healthy donors and cancer patients. Profiling relied on immunoSEQ multiplex PCR, and the TCRdb table lists in-frame clones only, not all of them. The sample holds about 70,000 clones, approximately 80% seen once. The sequencing input was blood. These receptors originate from a man aged 50 to 60 in good health.

The DNA of the CDR3 is TGTGCCAGCAGCCAAGGAACAGACCTCTATGGCTACACCTTC. This sequence encodes CASSQGTDLYGYTF. The chain is built from TRBV4-2 and TRBJ1-2; no definite D call. The V end was cut by 1 base, the J end by 4 bases, with 10 bases between. Germline assignment: CDR1 LGHNA and CDR2 YNFKEQ. The CDR3 consists of 14 residues.

CDR3 region: CASSLAGGFREQFF. The CDR3 DNA reads TGTGCCAGCAGTTTGGCGGGAGGGTTCCGTGAGCAGTTCTTC. The gene calls are TRBV28 and TRBJ2-1; TRBD2 matches 9 bases. Per the germline V gene, CDR1 is MDHEN and CDR2 is SYDVKM. The V and J ends lost 3 bases and 9 bases, in that order; junction bases with no gene match: 6. CDR3 size: 14 residues.

This clone was seen just once. The gene calls are TRBV27 and TRBJ1-2; TRBD1 is a possible D gene (5 bases). V lost 5 bases to trimming and J lost 4 bases, with 11 bases between them. The CDR3 contains 13 residues. The germline V gene has CDR1 MNHEY and CDR2 SMNVEV (reference sequence). This chain's CDR3 is CASSETGTYGYTF. In nucleotides, the CDR3 is TGTGCCAGCAGTGAAACCGGGACCTATGGCTACACCTTC.

The CDR3 sequence is CASSLGSVGQPQHF. In nucleotides, the CDR3 is TGTGCCAGCAGCTTAGGGTCCGTGGGTCAGCCCCAGCATTTT. The chain has TRBV13 and TRBJ1-5; D gene uncertain. Per the germline V gene, CDR1 is PRHDT and CDR2 is FYEKMQ (reference sequence). V was trimmed by 0 bases and J by 6 bases, leaving 9 bases between them. The CDR3 runs to 14 residues.

This clone was recorded a few times. This chain links TRBV3-1 (or the pseudogene TRBV3-2) with TRBJ2-3, with 14 nucleotides matching TRBD2. CDR3 length equals 16 residues. V lost 3 bases, J lost 1 base, and 0 bases stayed unmatched. Germline assignment: CDR1 LGHDT and CDR2 YNNKEL (reference sequence). The CDR3 DNA sequence: TGTGCCAGCAGCCAGACTAGCGGGAGGGGCACAGATACGCAGTATTTT. This translates into CASSQTSGRGTDTQYF.

The chain joins TRBV12-5 to TRBJ2-1; D uncertain. Trimming left V 6 bases short and J 8 bases short, with 20 bases between. There are 15 residues in the CDR3. Germline V gene lookup returns CDR1 LGHNT and CDR2 FRNRAP. CDR3 in amino acids: CASGRGTGPGDEQFF. The DNA for the CDR3 is TGTGCTAGTGGAAGAGGAACGGGCCCCGGCGATGAGCAGTTCTTC.

This chain links TRBV29-1 with TRBJ1-4, with D hard to call. This CDR3 spans 13 amino acids. CDR1 is SQVTM and CDR2 is ANQGSEA in the germline V gene. With 4 bases removed from V and 6 bases from J, the gap between germline ends came to 12 bases. The CDR3, as DNA: TGCAGCGTTGTTAGGGAGGGTGATGAAAAACTGTTTTTT. Amino acids: CSVVREGDEKLFF.

This CDR3 reads CASSLSLAGALNTGELFF. CDR3 bases: TGTGCCAGCAGCTTAAGCCTAGCGGGGGCCCTAAACACCGGGGAGCTGTTTTTT. This rearrangement joins TRBV7-3 to TRBJ2-2; 10 bases fit TRBD2. CDR1 SGHTA and CDR2 FQGTGA come from the germline V gene. The V gene end was trimmed by 1 base and the J gene end by 2 bases; junction bases not matched to a gene: 7. The CDR3 totals 18 residues. Drawing the rest from reference TRBV7-3 and TRBJ2-2, the complete variable domain is GAGVSQTPSNKVTEKGKYVELRCDPISGHTALYWYRQSLGQGPEFLIYFQGTGAADDSGLPNDRFFAVRPEGSVSTLKIQRTERGDSAVYLCASSLSLAGALNTGELFFGEGSRLTVL.

Here the CDR3 reads CASSLTDSEAFF. Written as DNA, the CDR3 is TGCGCCAGCAGCTTGACGGACAGTGAAGCTTTCTTT. V gene TRBV5-1 combines with J gene TRBJ1-1, with TRBD1 as a possible D gene (6 bases). Trimming left V 1 base short and J 7 bases short, with 8 bases between. The CDR3 is 12 amino acids. The V gene's germline CDR1 is SGHRS and CDR2 YFSETQ.

The CDR3 DNA is TGTGCCAGCAGTTTACCTTTCGCGGCTAGCGGGAGTCAAGAGACCCAGTACTTC. Encoded protein: CASSLPFAASGSQETQYF. The chain is built from TRBV28 and TRBJ2-5; 10 bases match TRBD2. This CDR3 comprises 18 residues. CDR1 and CDR2 (germline): MDHEN, SYDVKM. V was pared by 2 bases and J by 2 bases, with 11 bases of the junction left unmatched.

This clone appeared once. The chain couples TRBV4-1 to TRBJ2-3, with D possibly matching TRBD2 (6 bases). Trimming took 7 bases from V and 1 from J, leaving 15 bases between them. The CDR3 loop spans 15 amino acids. In germline, CDR1 is MGHRA, CDR2 YSYEKL. The CDR3 loop is CASTTSGGGTDTQYF. The CDR3 nucleotides are TGCGCCAGCACCACGTCCGGGGGAGGCACAGATACGCAGTATTTT.

V is TRBV5-4 and J is TRBJ2-2; TRBD2 might be the D (6 bases). The V and J ends lost 3 bases and 0 bases respectively, with 9 bases between them. The CDR3 is 15 residues long. The V gene's germline CDR1 is SGHNT and CDR2 YYREEE (reference sequence). CDR3 loop: CASSWGTSNTGELFF. The CDR3 region has the DNA TGTGCCAGCAGCTGGGGGACTTCGAACACCGGGGAGCTGTTTTTT.

The chain combines TRBV12-5 with TRBJ2-1, with D unresolved. CDR3 length: 9 amino acids. Germline V CDR1 and CDR2: LGHNT, FRNRAP. Trimming removed 4 bases at V and 16 bases at J, with 8 bases between. CDR3 nucleotides: TGTGCTAGTGGTTCGTCGGCATTCTTC. This translates into CASGSSAFF.

The CDR3 region has the DNA TGTGCCAGCAGCACCCGGGGACTAGCCTCCTCGCGGAGGACCCAGTACTTC. Its protein product is CASSTRGLASSRRTQYF. This sequence joins TRBV3-1 (or the pseudogene TRBV3-2) and TRBJ2-5; 9 nucleotides agree with TRBD2. J was trimmed by 7 bases and V by 5 bases; bases with no gene match: 17. Germline V gene lookup returns CDR1 LGHDT and CDR2 YNNKEL (reference sequence). This CDR3 has 17 residues.

V usage is TRBV4-2 and J usage is TRBJ2-7; TRBD2 agrees at 10 bases. The CDR3 runs 18 residues. The J segment lost 0 bases and the V segment lost 0 bases, leaving 8 bases of the junction unmatched. Looked up from germline, CDR1 is LGHNA and CDR2 is YNFKEQ. The CDR3 protein is CASSQDPAGGPSSYEQYF. The CDR3 DNA sequence: TGTGCCAGCAGCCAAGATCCAGCGGGAGGGCCGAGCTCCTACGAGCAGTACTTC.